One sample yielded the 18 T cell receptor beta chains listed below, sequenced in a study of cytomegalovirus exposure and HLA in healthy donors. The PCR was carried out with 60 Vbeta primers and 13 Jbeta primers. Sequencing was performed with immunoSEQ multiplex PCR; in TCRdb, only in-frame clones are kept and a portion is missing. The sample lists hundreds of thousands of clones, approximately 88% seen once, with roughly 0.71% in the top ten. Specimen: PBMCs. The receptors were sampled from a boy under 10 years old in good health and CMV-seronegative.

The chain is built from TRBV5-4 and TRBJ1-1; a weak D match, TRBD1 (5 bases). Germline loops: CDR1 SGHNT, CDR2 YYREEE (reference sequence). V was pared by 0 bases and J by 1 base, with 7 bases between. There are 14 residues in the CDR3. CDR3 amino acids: CASSLGQPNTEAFF. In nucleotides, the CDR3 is TGTGCCAGCAGCTTGGGACAGCCGAACACTGAAGCTTTCTTT.

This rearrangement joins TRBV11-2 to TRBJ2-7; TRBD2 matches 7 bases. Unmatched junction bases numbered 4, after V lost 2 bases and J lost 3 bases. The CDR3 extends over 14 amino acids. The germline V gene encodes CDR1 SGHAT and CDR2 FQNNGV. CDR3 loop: CASSLFGGIYEQYF. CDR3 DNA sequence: TGTGCCAGCAGCTTATTCGGGGGGATCTACGAGCAGTACTTC.

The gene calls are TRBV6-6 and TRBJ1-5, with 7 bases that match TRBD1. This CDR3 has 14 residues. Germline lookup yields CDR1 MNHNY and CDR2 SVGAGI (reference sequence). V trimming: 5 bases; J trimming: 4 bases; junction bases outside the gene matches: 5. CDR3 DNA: TGTGCCAGCAGTCCCGACAGGGTAAATCAGCCCCAGCATTTT. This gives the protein CASSPDRVNQPQHF.

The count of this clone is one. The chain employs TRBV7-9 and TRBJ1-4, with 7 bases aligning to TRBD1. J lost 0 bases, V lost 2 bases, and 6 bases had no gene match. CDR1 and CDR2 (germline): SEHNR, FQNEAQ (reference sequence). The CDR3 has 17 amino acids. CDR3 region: CASSLPDRFATNEKLFF. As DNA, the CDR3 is TGTGCCAGCAGCTTACCGGACAGGTTTGCAACTAATGAAAAACTGTTTTTT.

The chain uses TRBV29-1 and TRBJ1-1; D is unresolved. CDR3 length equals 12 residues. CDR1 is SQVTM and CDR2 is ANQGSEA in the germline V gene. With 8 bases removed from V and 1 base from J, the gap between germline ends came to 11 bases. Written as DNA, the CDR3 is TGCAGCTTCAACCCCGGGAACACTGAAGCTTTCTTT. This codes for CSFNPGNTEAFF.

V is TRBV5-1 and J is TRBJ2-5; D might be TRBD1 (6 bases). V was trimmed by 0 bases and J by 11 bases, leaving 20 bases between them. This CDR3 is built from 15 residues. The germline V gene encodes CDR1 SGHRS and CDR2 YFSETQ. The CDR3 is CASSLGGRGVDGQYF. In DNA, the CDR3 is TGCGCCAGCAGCTTGGGTGGCAGGGGTGTAGATGGGCAGTACTTC.

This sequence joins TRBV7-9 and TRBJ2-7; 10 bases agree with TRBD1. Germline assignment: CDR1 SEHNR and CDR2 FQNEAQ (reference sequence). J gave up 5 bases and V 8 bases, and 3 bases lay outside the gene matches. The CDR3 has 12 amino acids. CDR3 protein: CASAGTGDEQYF. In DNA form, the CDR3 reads TGTGCCAGCGCCGGGACAGGGGACGAGCAGTACTTC.

The DNA for the CDR3 is TGTGCCAGCAGCGTAGGTGTTGGGACTAGCGTAACAGATACGCAGTATTTT. This translates into CASSVGVGTSVTDTQYF. This chain joins TRBV9 and TRBJ2-3, with TRBD2 identical over 10 bases. The germline V gene has CDR1 SGDLS and CDR2 YYNGEE. V dropped 0 bases and J dropped 3; count of bases not matched to a gene: 7. This CDR3 spans 17 amino acids.

The DNA of the CDR3 is TGTGCCAGCAGCTTGCAGGGACTCTATTCACCCCTCCACTTT. Translated, it gives CASSLQGLYSPLHF. The chain recombines TRBV5-4 with TRBJ1-6, with a possible D match to TRBD1 (5 bases). The CDR3 runs 14 residues. The V gene lost 1 base and the J gene lost 8 bases, with 10 bases spanning the gap. Germline CDR1 SGHNT, CDR2 YYREEE (reference sequence).

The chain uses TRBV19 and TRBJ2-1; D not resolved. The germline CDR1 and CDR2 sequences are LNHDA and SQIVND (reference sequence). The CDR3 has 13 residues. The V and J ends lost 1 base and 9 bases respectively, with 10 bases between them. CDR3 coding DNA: TGTGCCAGTAGTATAGGCGAGCACGGTGAGCAGTTCTTC. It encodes CASSIGEHGEQFF.

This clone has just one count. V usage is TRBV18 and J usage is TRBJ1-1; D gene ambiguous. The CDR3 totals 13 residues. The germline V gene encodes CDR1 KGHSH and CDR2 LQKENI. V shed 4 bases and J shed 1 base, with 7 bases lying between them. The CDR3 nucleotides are TGTGCCAGCTCACGGACTCCGAACACTGAAGCTTTCTTT. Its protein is CASSRTPNTEAFF.

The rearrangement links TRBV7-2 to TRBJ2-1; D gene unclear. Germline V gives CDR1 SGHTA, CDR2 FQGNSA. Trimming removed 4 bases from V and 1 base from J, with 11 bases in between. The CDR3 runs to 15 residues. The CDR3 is CASSSRSGSYNEQFF. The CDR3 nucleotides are TGTGCCAGCAGCTCTAGATCCGGATCCTACAATGAGCAGTTCTTC.

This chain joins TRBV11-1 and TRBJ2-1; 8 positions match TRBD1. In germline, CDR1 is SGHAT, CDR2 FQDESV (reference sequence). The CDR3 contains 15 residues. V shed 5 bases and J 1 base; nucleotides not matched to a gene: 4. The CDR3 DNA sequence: TGTGCCAGCAGCCCGGACAGGGCTTCCTACAATGAGCAGTTCTTC. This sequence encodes CASSPDRASYNEQFF.

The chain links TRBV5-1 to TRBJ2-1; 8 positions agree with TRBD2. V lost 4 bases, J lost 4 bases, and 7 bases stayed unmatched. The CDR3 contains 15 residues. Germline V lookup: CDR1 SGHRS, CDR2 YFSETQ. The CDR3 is CASSHPPSGYNEQFF. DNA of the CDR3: TGCGCCAGCAGCCACCCCCCTAGCGGGTACAATGAGCAGTTCTTC. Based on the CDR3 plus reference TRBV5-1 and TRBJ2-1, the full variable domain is KAGVTQTPRYLIKTRGQQVTLSCSPISGHRSVSWYQQTPGQGLQFLFEYFSETQRNKGNFPGRFSGRQFSNSRSEMNVSTLELGDSALYLCASSHPPSGYNEQFFGPGTRLTVL.

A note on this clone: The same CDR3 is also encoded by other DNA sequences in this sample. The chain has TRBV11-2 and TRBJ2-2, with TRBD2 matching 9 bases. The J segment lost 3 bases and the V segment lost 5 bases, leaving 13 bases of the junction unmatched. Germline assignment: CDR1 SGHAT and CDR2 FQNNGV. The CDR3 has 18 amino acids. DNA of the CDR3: TGTGCCAGCAGCCCTATGGGGCGGAGACTAGCGGACACCGGGGAGCTGTTTTTT. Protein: CASSPMGRRLADTGELFF.

The CDR3 DNA sequence: TGTGCCAGCAGCTTAAGCCAAGGACTAGCGGGGGGGTATCACTACAATGAGCAGTTCTTC. Translating gives CASSLSQGLAGGYHYNEQFF. The chain combines TRBV13 with TRBJ2-1; 15 positions agree with TRBD2. CDR1 is PRHDT and CDR2 is FYEKMQ in the germline V gene (reference sequence). The V gene end was trimmed by 2 bases and the J gene end by 3 bases; junction bases not matched to a gene: 11. The CDR3 runs 20 residues.

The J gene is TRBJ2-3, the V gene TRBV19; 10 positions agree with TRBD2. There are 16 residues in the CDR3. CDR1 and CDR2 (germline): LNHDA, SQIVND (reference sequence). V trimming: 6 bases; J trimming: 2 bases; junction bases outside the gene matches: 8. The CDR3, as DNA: TGTGCCAGTAGACCACCTAGCGGGGGAGCCACAGATACGCAGTATTTT. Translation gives CASRPPSGGATDTQYF. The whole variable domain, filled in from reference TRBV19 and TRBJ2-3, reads DGGITQSPKYLFRKEGQNVTLSCEQNLNHDAMYWYRQDPGQGLRLIYYSQIVNDFQKGDIAEGYSVSREKKESFPLTVTSAQKNPTAFYLCASRPPSGGATDTQYFGPGTRLTVL.

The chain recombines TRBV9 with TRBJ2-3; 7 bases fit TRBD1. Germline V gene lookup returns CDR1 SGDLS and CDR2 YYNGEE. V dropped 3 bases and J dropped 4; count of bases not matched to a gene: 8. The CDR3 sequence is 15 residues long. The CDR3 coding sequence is TGTGCCAGCAGCGCCGGGACAGTAACTCCAGATACGCAGTATTTT. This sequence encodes CASSAGTVTPDTQYF.